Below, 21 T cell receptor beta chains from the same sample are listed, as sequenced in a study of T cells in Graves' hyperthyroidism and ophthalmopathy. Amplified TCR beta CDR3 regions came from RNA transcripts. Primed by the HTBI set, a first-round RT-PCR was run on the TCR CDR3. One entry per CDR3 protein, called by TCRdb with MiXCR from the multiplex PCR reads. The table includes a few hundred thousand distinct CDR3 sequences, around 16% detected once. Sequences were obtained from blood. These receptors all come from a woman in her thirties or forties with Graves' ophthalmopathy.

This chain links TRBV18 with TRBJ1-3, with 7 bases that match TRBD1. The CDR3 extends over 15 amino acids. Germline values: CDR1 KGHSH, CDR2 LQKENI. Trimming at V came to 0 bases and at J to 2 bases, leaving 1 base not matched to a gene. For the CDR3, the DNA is TGTGCCAGCTCACCACCGGGACAGACTGGAAACACCATATATTTT. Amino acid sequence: CASSPPGQTGNTIYF.

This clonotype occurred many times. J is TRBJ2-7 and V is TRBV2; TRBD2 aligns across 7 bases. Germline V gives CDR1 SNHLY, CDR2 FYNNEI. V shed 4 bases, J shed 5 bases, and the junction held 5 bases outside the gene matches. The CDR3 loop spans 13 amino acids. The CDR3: CASSAVAGHEQYF. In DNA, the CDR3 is TGTGCCAGCAGTGCGGTAGCGGGCCACGAGCAGTACTTC.

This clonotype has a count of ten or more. CDR3: CASSANGETDTQYF. The CDR3 coding sequence is TGTGCCAGCTCAGCAAATGGGGAGACAGATACGCAGTATTTT. V and J are TRBV18 and TRBJ2-3, with D possibly being TRBD2 (5 bases). The CDR3 totals 14 residues. Trimming removed 5 bases at V and 3 bases at J, with 12 bases between. CDR1 is KGHSH, CDR2 LQKENI, per germline. Looking up the rest from reference TRBV18 and TRBJ2-3 gives the full variable domain: NAGVMQNPRHLVRRRGQEARLRCSPMKGHSHVYWYRQLPEEGLKFMVYLQKENIIDESGMPKERFSAEFPKEGPSILRIQQVVRGDSAAYFCASSANGETDTQYFGPGTRLTVL.

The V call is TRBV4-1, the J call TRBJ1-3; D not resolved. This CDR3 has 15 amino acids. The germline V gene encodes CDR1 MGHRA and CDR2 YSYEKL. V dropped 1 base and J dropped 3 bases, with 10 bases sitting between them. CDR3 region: CASSQVGGRGNTIYF. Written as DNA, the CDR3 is TGCGCCAGCAGCCAAGTGGGAGGGCGTGGAAACACCATATATTTT.

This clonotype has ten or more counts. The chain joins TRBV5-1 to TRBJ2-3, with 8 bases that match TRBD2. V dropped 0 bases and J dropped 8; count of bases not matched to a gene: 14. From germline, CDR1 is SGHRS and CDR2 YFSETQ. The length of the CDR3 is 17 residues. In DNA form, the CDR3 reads TGCGCCAGCAGCTTGGATTCTAGCGGGCGAGGAGAAGGTACGCAGTATTTT. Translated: CASSLDSSGRGEGTQYF.

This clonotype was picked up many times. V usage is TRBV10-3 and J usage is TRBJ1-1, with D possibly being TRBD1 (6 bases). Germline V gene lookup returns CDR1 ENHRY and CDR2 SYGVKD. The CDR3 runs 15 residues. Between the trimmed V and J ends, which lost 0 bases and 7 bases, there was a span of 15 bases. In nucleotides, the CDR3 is TGTGCCATCAGTGAGTCACGGACAGTGATTGGTGAAGCTTTCTTT. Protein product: CAISESRTVIGEAFF.

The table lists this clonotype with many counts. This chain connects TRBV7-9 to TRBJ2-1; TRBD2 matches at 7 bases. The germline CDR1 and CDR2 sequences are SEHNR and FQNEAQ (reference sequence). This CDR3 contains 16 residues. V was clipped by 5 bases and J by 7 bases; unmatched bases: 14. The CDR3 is CASSPSGTTRANEQFF. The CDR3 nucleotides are TGTGCCAGCAGCCCCTCCGGGACTACACGGGCGAATGAGCAGTTCTTC. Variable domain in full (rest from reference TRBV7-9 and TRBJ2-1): DTGVSQNPRHKITKRGQNVTFRCDPISEHNRLYWYRQTLGQGPEFLTYFQNEAQLEKSRLLSDRFSAERPKGSFSTLEIQRTEQGDSAMYLCASSPSGTTRANEQFFGPGTRLTVL.

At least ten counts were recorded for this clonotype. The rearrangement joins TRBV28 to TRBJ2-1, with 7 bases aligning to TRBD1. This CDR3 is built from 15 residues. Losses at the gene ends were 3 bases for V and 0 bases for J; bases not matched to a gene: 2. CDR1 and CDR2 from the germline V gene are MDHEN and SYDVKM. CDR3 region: CASSLGTASYNEQFF. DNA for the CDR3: TGTGCCAGCAGTTTGGGGACAGCCTCCTACAATGAGCAGTTCTTC.

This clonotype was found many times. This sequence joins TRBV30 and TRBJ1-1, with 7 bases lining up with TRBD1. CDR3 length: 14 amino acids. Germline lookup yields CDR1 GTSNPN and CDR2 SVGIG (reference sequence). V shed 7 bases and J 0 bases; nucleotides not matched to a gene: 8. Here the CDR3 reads CASSGQTMNTEAFF. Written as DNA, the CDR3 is TGTGCCTCTTCGGGACAGACCATGAACACTGAAGCTTTCTTT.

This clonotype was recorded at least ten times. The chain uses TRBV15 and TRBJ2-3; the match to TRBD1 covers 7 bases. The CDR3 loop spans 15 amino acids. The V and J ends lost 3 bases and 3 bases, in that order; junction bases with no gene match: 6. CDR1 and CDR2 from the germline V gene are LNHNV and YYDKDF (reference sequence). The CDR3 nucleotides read TGTGCCACCAGCAGGGACAGGAATCCGACAGATACGCAGTATTTT. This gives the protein CATSRDRNPTDTQYF.

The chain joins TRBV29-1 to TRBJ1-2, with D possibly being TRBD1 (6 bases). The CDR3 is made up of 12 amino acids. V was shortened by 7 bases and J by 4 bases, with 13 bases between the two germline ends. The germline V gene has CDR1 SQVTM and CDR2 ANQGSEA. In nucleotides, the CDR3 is TGCAGCGCCGCAACAGGGATCTATGGCTACACCTTC. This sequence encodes CSAATGIYGYTF.

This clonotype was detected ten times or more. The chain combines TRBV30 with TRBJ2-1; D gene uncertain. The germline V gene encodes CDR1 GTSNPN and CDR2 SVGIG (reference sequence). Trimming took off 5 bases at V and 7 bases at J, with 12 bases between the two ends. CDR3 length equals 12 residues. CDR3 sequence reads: CAWGDETNEQFF. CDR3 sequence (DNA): TGTGCCTGGGGAGATGAGACGAATGAGCAGTTCTTC.

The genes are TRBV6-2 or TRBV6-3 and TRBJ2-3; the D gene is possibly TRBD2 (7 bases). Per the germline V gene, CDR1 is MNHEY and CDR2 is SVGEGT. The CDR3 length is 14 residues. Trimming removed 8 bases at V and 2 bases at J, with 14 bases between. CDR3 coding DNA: TGTGCCAGCGGGGGGGCTCCCAACACAGATACGCAGTATTTT. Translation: CASGGAPNTDTQYF.

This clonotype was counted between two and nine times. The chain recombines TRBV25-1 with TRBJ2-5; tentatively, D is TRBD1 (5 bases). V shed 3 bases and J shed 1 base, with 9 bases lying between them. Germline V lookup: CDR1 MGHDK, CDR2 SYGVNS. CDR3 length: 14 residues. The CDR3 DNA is TGTGCCAGCAGTGATCCGACAGCCCAAGAGACCCAGTACTTC. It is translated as CASSDPTAQETQYF.

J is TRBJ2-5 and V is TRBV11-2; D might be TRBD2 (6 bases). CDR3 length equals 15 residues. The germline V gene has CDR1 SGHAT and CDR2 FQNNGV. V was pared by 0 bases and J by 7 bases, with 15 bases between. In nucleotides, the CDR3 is TGTGCCAGCAGCTTAGAGTTAAACGGGGGAGGGACCCAGTACTTC. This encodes CASSLELNGGGTQYF. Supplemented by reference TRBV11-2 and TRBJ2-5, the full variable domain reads EAGVAQSPRYKIIEKRQSVAFWCNPISGHATLYWYQQILGQGPKLLIQFQNNGVVDDSQLPKDRFSAERLKGVDSTLKIQPAKLEDSAVYLCASSLELNGGGTQYFGPGTRLLVL.

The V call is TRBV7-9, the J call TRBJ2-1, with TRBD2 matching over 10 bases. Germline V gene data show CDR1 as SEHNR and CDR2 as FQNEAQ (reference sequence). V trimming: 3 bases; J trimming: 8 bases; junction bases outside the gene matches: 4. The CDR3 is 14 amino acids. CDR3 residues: CASSLLAGGYEQFF. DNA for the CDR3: TGTGCCAGCAGCTTGTTAGCGGGAGGTTATGAGCAGTTCTTC. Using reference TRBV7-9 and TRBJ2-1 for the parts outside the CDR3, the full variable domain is DTGVSQNPRHKITKRGQNVTFRCDPISEHNRLYWYRQTLGQGPEFLTYFQNEAQLEKSRLLSDRFSAERPKGSFSTLEIQRTEQGDSAMYLCASSLLAGGYEQFFGPGTRLTVL.

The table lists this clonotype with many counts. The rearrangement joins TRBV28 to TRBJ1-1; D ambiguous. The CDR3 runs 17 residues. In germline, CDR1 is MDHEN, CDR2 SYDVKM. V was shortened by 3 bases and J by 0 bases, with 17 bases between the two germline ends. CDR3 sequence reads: CASSFSGALGMNTEAFF. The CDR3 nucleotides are TGTGCCAGCAGTTTTTCGGGTGCGTTGGGCATGAACACTGAAGCTTTCTTT.

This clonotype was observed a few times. The CDR3 DNA follows: TGTGCCAGCAGCTTGATGGGCAGCGGGGCCTACCGAGAGACCCAGTACTTC. Translated, it gives CASSLMGSGAYRETQYF. V usage is TRBV5-4 and J usage is TRBJ2-5; 7 nucleotides align to TRBD2. CDR1 is SGHNT and CDR2 is YYREEE in the germline V gene (reference sequence). CDR3 length: 17 amino acids. V lost 1 base and J lost 4; bases outside the gene matches: 13.

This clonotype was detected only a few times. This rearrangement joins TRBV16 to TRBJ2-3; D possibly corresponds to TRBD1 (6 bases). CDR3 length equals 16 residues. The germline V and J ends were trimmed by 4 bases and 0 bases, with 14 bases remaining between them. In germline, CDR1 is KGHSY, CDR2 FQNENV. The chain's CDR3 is CASSLLSGASTDTQYF. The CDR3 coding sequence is TGTGCCAGCAGCCTCCTTTCAGGGGCGAGCACAGATACGCAGTATTTT.

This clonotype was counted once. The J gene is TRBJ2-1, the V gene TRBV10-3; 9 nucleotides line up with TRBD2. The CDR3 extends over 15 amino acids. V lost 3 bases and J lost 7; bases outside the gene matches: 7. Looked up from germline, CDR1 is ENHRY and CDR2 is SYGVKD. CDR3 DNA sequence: TGTGCCATCAGTGATGCGGGGGGGGGGTTTAATGAGCAGTTCTTC. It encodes CAISDAGGGFNEQFF.

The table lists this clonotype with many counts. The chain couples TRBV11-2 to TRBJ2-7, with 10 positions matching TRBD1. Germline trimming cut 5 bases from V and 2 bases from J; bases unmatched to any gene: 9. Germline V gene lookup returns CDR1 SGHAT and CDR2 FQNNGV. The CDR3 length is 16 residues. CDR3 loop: CASSARQGAKPYEQYF. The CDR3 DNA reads TGTGCCAGCAGCGCTAGACAGGGGGCAAAACCCTACGAGCAGTACTTC. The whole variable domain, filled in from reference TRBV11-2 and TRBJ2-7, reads EAGVAQSPRYKIIEKRQSVAFWCNPISGHATLYWYQQILGQGPKLLIQFQNNGVVDDSQLPKDRFSAERLKGVDSTLKIQPAKLEDSAVYLCASSARQGAKPYEQYFGPGTRLTVT.